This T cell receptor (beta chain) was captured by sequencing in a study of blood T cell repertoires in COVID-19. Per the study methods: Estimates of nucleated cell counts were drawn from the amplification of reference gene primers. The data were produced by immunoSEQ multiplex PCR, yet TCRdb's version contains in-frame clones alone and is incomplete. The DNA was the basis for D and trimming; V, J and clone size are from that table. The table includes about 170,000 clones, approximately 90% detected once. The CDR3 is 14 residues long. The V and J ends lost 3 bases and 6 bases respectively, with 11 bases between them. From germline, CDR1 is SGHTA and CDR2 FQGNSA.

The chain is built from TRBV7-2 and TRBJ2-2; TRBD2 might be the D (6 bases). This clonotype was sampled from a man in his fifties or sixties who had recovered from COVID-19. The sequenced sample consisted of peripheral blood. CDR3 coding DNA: TGTGCCAGCAGCTTTGCGGGGTTGGCCGGGGAGCTGTTTTTT. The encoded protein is CASSFAGLAGELFF.